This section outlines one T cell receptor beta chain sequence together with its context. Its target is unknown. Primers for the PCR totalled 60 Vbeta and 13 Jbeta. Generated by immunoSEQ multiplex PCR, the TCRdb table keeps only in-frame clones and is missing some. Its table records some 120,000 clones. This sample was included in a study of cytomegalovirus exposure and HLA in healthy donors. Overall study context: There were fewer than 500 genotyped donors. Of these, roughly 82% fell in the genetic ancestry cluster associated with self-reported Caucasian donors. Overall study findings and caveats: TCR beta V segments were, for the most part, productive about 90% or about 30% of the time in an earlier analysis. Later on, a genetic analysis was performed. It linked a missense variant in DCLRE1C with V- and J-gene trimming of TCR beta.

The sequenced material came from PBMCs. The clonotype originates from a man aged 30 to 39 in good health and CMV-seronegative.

This CDR3 is CASTPLGLGGYGYTF. The CDR3 coding sequence is TGTGCCAGCACCCCGTTAGGGTTAGGGGGCTATGGCTACACCTTC. The chain has TRBV6-1 and TRBJ1-2, with a tentative D call TRBD1 (6 bases). Germline CDR1 reads MNHNS; CDR2 reads SASEGT. This CDR3 has 15 residues. The germline V and J ends were trimmed by 7 bases and 4 bases, with 19 bases remaining between them.